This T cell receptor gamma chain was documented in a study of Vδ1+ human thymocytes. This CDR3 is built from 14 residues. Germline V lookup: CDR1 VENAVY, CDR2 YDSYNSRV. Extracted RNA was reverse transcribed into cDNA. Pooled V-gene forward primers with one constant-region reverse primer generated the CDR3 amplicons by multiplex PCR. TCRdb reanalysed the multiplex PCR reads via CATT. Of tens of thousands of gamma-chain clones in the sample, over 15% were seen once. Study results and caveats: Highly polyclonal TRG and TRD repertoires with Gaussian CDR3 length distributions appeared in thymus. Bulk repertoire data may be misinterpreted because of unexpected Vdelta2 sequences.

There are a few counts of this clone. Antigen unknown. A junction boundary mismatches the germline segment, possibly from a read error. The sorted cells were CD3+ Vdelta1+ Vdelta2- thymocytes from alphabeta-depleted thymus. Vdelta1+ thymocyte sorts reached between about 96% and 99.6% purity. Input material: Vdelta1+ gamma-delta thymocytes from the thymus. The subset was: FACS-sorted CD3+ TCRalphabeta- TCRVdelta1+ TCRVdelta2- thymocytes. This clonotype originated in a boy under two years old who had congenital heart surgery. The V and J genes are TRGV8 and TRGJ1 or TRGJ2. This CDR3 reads CATWDSPNYYKELF. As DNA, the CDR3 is TGTGCCACCTGGGATAGTCCGAATTATTATAAGGAACTCTTT.